The 23 T cell receptor beta chains below come from one sample, sequenced in a study of CXCR3-negative and CXCR3-positive naive CD8 T cells. The study, taken as a whole, reports: CXCR3-positive naive cells carried more hydrophobic TRB CDR3s than CXCR3-negative ones.

No antigen has been identified for these receptors. 5' RACE that incorporated UMI labels was used to prepare the TRB cDNA libraries. Following a re-call of the 5' RACE reads, TCRdb has one entry per CDR3 protein and lacks DNA. The table for this sample gives about 5,900 distinct CDR3 sequences. Specimen: naive CXCR3+ CD8+ T cells from blood. Subset specified: CD45RO-CCR7+CD27+CD95- naive CD8+ T cells expressing CXCR3 (TNR3+). The receptors stem from a human donor in good health. Some clones in this sample may be carry-over from other donors' samples.

This clonotype is medium-sized by frequency. The chain joins TRBV7-6 to TRBJ2-7; absent DNA, TCRdb's TRBD1 call cannot be checked. The CDR3 totals 16 residues. Germline CDR1 reads SGHVS; CDR2 reads FNYEAQ. This CDR3 reads CASSLGSGTATYEQYF.

By frequency, this clonotype registers medium-sized. The CDR3 loop is CASMSRVNNSPLHF. The chain has TRBV7-9 and TRBJ1-6. CDR1 SEHNR and CDR2 FQNEAQ come from the germline V gene (reference sequence). The CDR3 length is 14 residues.

The CDR3 reads CASRSPTSSFTDTQYF. V gene TRBV11-2 combines with J gene TRBJ2-3; the TCRdb call, TRBD2, lacks DNA for checking. Germline CDR1 reads SGHAT; CDR2 reads FQNNGV. The CDR3 consists of 16 residues. The full variable domain, rest sourced from reference TRBV11-2 and TRBJ2-3, is EAGVAQSPRYKIIEKRQSVAFWCNPISGHATLYWYQQILGQGPKLLIQFQNNGVVDDSQLPKDRFSAERLKGVDSTLKIQPAKLEDSAVYLCASRSPTSSFTDTQYFGPGTRLTVL.

The V call is TRBV5-6, the J call TRBJ2-1; TCRdb's D call of TRBD2 is untestable without DNA. The CDR3 is made up of 14 amino acids. The germline V gene has CDR1 SGHDT and CDR2 YYEEEE. This CDR3 is CASSWTGPLGEQFF.

The gene calls are TRBV27 and TRBJ2-1. There are 16 residues in the CDR3. The germline CDR1 and CDR2 sequences are MNHEY and SMNVEV (reference sequence). CDR3 loop: CASSLVAATLGNEQFF.

This chain joins TRBV11-2 and TRBJ1-1. Germline CDR1 reads SGHAT; CDR2 reads FQNNGV. The CDR3 covers 14 residues. The CDR3 protein is CASSTTDGNTEAFF.

According to its frequency, this clonotype is medium-sized. The CDR3 sequence: CASSLGAGVNYEQYF. V usage is TRBV28 and J usage is TRBJ2-7; TCRdb gives TRBD1 as the D gene, but with no DNA this cannot be confirmed. The CDR3 runs 15 residues. Germline V lookup: CDR1 MDHEN, CDR2 SYDVKM. Variable domain in full (rest from reference TRBV28 and TRBJ2-7): DVKVTQSSRYLVKRTGEKVFLECVQDMDHENMFWYRQDPGLGLRLIYFSYDVKMKEKGDIPEGYSVSREKKERFSLILESASTNQTSMYLCASSLGAGVNYEQYFGPGTRLTVT.

By frequency, this clonotype is medium-sized (0.01 to 0.1%). The rearrangement joins TRBV19 to TRBJ2-1; TCRdb's assignment of TRBD1 cannot be checked, as there is no DNA. The CDR3 is 12 residues long. Germline CDR1 and CDR2: LNHDA and SQIVND (reference sequence). CDR3: CASSIGGNEQFF.

The chain couples TRBV29-1 to TRBJ2-1; TCRdb lists TRBD1, though no DNA is available to test this call. The germline gives CDR1 SQVTM, CDR2 ANQGSEA. CDR3 size: 16 residues. CDR3 sequence reads: CSVDFIGQGLNNEQFF.

By frequency, this clonotype registers medium-sized. CDR3 residues: CASTPTSVGNEQFF. V is TRBV4-1 and J is TRBJ2-1. In germline, CDR1 is MGHRA, CDR2 YSYEKL. This CDR3 comprises 14 residues.

The chain joins TRBV20-1 to TRBJ2-1; TCRdb calls TRBD2, which cannot be checked without DNA. The CDR3 is made up of 13 amino acids. The germline CDR1 and CDR2 sequences are DFQATT and SNEGSKA (reference sequence). CDR3 amino acids: CSALAGLSNEQFF.

This clonotype ranks as medium-sized in terms of frequency. The chain employs TRBV19 and TRBJ1-1. Germline assignment: CDR1 LNHDA and CDR2 SQIVND (reference sequence). The CDR3 runs 14 residues. The CDR3 sequence is CASSTGFGNTEAFF. Variable domain in full (rest from reference TRBV19 and TRBJ1-1): DGGITQSPKYLFRKEGQNVTLSCEQNLNHDAMYWYRQDPGQGLRLIYYSQIVNDFQKGDIAEGYSVSREKKESFPLTVTSAQKNPTAFYLCASSTGFGNTEAFFGQGTRLTVV.

The chain couples TRBV4-2 to TRBJ2-3; TCRdb's D call, TRBD1, is unchecked because there is no DNA. Per the germline V gene, CDR1 is LGHNA and CDR2 is YNFKEQ. The CDR3 loop spans 15 amino acids. The CDR3 is CASSQSPGPADTQYF.

The chain links TRBV19 to TRBJ2-1. Germline assignment: CDR1 LNHDA and CDR2 SQIVND (reference sequence). The CDR3 extends over 15 amino acids. CDR3 amino acids: CASSIGESSYNEQFF.

This clonotype is medium-sized by frequency. V usage is TRBV4-3 and J usage is TRBJ2-1. This CDR3 contains 16 residues. Germline V gives CDR1 LGHNA, CDR2 YSLEER. The CDR3 is CASSQDQQLLNNEQFF.

V gene TRBV28 combines with J gene TRBJ2-7; TCRdb outputs TRBD1, but without DNA this stays unchecked. Germline values: CDR1 MDHEN, CDR2 SYDVKM. The CDR3 spans 14 residues. CDR3 amino acids: CASSFLQQVREQYF.

This clonotype registers medium-sized by frequency. The V gene is TRBV7-2, the J gene TRBJ2-7; TCRdb returns TRBD2, unconfirmable since there is no DNA. The CDR3 length is 14 residues. The V gene's germline CDR1 is SGHTA and CDR2 FQGNSA. CDR3 in amino acids: CASSFPTSGYEQYF.

The chain uses TRBV5-1 and TRBJ2-1; TCRdb proposes TRBD2, but this gene call is untestable without DNA. This CDR3 spans 15 amino acids. The V gene's germline CDR1 is SGHRS and CDR2 YFSETQ. The CDR3 protein is CASSLDPTSGNEQFF.

The chain carries TRBV27 and TRBJ2-7; absent DNA, TCRdb's TRBD2 call cannot be checked. The CDR3 runs 13 residues. The V gene's germline CDR1 is MNHEY and CDR2 SMNVEV (reference sequence). The CDR3 region is CASKPAGSQEQYF.

The gene calls are TRBV29-1 and TRBJ2-1; TCRdb returns TRBD2, unconfirmable since there is no DNA. Germline lookup yields CDR1 SQVTM and CDR2 ANQGSEA. This CDR3 region has 14 residues. The CDR3 region is CSAETSGTYNEQFF.

Judged by frequency, this clonotype is medium-sized (0.01 to 0.1%). J is TRBJ1-4 and V is TRBV29-1; TCRdb's assignment of TRBD1 cannot be checked, as there is no DNA. Germline CDR1 SQVTM, CDR2 ANQGSEA. The CDR3 sequence is 12 residues long. CDR3 residues: CSVVSLDEKLFF.

The rearrangement uses TRBV4-1 and TRBJ2-7; no DNA is available, so the TRBD1 call from TCRdb remains unchecked. This CDR3 comprises 14 residues. The germline V gene encodes CDR1 MGHRA and CDR2 YSYEKL. CDR3 sequence: CASSQETRSYEQYF.

This clonotype is classed as medium-sized by frequency. The chain has TRBV4-1 and TRBJ2-7. The CDR3 runs 15 residues. CDR1 is MGHRA, CDR2 YSYEKL, per germline. The CDR3 loop is CASSPLSGAPYEQYF.